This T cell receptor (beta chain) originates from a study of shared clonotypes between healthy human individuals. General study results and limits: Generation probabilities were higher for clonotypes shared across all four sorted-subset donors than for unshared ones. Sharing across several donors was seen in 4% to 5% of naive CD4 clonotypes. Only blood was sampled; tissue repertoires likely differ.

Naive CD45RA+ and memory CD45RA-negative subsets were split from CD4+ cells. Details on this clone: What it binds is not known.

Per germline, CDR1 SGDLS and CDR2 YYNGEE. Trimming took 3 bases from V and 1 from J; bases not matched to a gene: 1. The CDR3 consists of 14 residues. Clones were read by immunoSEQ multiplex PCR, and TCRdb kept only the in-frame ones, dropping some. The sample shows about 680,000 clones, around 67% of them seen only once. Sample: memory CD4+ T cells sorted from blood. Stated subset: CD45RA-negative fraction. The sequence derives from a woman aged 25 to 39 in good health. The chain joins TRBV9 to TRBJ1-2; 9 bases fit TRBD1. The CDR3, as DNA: TGTGCCAGCAGCGCGACAGGGGGTAACTATGGCTACACCTTC. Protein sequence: CASSATGGNYGYTF.